This TCR beta chain came from a study of siplizumab effects on memory and regulatory T cells. In regard to this clone: Antigen unknown.

Clones were read by immunoSEQ multiplex PCR, and TCRdb kept only the in-frame ones, dropping some. The sample records some 87,000 clones, about 87% being singletons. Study outcomes and limitations: Of the proliferating CD4+ or CD8+ clones, roughly 80-96% lacked a naive or memory phenotype that could be assigned. Memory cells seemed less diverse than naive T cells, which also seemed major contributors to the alloresponse. To unstimulated subsets, only a minor fraction of alloreactive clones could be mapped.

CDR3 length: 15 amino acids. V lost 3 bases, J lost 2 bases, and 6 bases stayed unmatched. Per germline, CDR1 MDHEN and CDR2 SYDVKM. Material for sequencing was CD4+ T cells sorted from blood. This TCR came from a human donor in good health. The chain recombines TRBV28 with TRBJ2-7; TRBD2 agrees at 8 bases. The CDR3 region has the DNA TGTGCCAGCAGTTTTATCCGGGAGGGCCCCTACGAGCAGTACTTC. Residues: CASSFIREGPYEQYF.